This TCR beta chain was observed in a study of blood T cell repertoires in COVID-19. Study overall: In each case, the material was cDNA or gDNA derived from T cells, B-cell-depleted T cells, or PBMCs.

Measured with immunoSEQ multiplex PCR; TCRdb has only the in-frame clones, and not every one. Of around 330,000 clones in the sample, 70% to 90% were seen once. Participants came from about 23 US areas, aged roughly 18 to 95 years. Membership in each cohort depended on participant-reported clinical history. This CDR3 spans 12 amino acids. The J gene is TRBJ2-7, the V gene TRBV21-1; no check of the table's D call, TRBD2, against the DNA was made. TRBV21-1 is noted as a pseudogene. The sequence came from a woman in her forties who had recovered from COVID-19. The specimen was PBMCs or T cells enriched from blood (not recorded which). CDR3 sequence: CASLSPSYEQYF. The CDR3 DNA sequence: TGTGCCAGCTTATCCCCCTCCTACGAGCAGTACTTC.